This is a list of T cell receptor beta chains from one sample in a study of T cells in Graves' hyperthyroidism and ophthalmopathy. TCRdb re-analysed the multiplex PCR reads in MiXCR, keeping a single row per CDR3 protein. The table lists about 500,000 distinct CDR3 sequences, around 15% of them singletons. Sequenced sample: blood. The receptors here all came from a woman younger than 45 with Graves' ophthalmopathy. Both conserved end residues are part of each CDR3. The D gene is left open where the match is weak. Clone size is shown for a subset of rows, as once, few, many or a class of expanded clone.

cdr3_nt,cdr3_aa,d_call,j_call,clone_size,v_call
TGTGCCAGCAGCCAAGAAAGTCTCTACAATGAGCAGTTCTTC,CASSQESLYNEQFF,NA,TRBJ2-1,many,TRBV3-1
TGCAGCGTGACAGGGGGAACCTACGAGCAGTACTTC,CSVTGGTYEQYF,TRBD1,TRBJ2-7,many,TRBV29-1
TGTGCCATCAGCGAGGGGTTGAACACTGAAGCTTTCTTT,CAISEGLNTEAFF,NA,TRBJ1-1,few,TRBV10-3
TGCGCCAGCAGCTCATATCCCTGGGGTAGCGGGAACTCCGGTGAGCAGTTCTTC,CASSSYPWGSGNSGEQFF,TRBD2,TRBJ2-1,many,TRBV5-1
TGTGCCAGCAGCGATCGGCGACTAGCGGCCGATGAGCAGTTCTTC,CASSDRRLAADEQFF,TRBD2,TRBJ2-1,many,TRBV7-2
TGTGCCAGCAGTCCGCTACAGAGCACAGATACGCAGTATTTT,CASSPLQSTDTQYF,NA,TRBJ2-3,many,TRBV6-2/TRBV6-3
TGCAGTGCTAGAGATGCGGGGCAACCCGGGAGTTCACCCCTCCACTTT,CSARDAGQPGSSPLHF,NA,TRBJ1-6,NA,TRBV20-1
TGTGCCACCAGGGAGGACAAAGTTACCTCCTACGAGCAGTACTTC,CATREDKVTSYEQYF,NA,TRBJ2-7,many,TRBV15
TGTGCCAGCAGTTTGGCAGGACACTACGAGCAGTACTTC,CASSLAGHYEQYF,NA,TRBJ2-7,many,TRBV28
TGCGCCAGCAGCCAATTAACCGGGACAGGAGGGAATGAGCAGTTCTTC,CASSQLTGTGGNEQFF,TRBD1,TRBJ2-1,few,TRBV4-3
TGTGCCAGCAGTTGGGGCAGGGGGTCAGATACGCAGTATTTT,CASSWGRGSDTQYF,TRBD1,TRBJ2-3,few,TRBV28
TGTGCCAGCAGCCAGGGATCCGTGGGGTTCACAGATACGCAGTATTTT,CASSQGSVGFTDTQYF,NA,TRBJ2-3,many,TRBV28
TGTGCCAGCAGCTTTGGGCTGGAAGAGACCCAGTACTTC,CASSFGLEETQYF,NA,TRBJ2-5,NA,TRBV7-7
TGTGCCAGCAGTTTTCTGAAAGAGACCCAGTACTTC,CASSFLKETQYF,NA,TRBJ2-5,NA,TRBV12-3/TRBV12-4
TGTGCCAGTCGCATAGAGACCCAGTACTTC,CASRIETQYF,NA,TRBJ2-5,many,TRBV2
TGCAGTGCTAGAAGGGGGACTAGCGGGAGCAATGAGCAGTTCTTC,CSARRGTSGSNEQFF,TRBD2,TRBJ2-1,few,TRBV20-1
TGTGCCAGCAGTACCAACAGGGGGCCCTCCTACGAGCAGTACTTC,CASSTNRGPSYEQYF,TRBD1,TRBJ2-7,many,TRBV2
TGCAGTGCTAGAGATAGGGCCTTGAACACTGAAGCTTTCTTT,CSARDRALNTEAFF,NA,TRBJ1-1,many,TRBV20-1
TGTGCCAGCACCATAAGCGGGAGGGGGGAGACCCAGTACTTC,CASTISGRGETQYF,TRBD2,TRBJ2-5,many,TRBV28
TGTGCCAGCAGTCAAAGGGGGCTGGGGGCCAACGTCCTGACTTTC,CASSQRGLGANVLTF,TRBD1,TRBJ2-6,NA,TRBV3-1
TGTGCCAGCAGTTCCGTGGGGGGCGCCAGAGAGCAGTACTTC,CASSSVGGAREQYF,NA,TRBJ2-7,NA,TRBV7-9
TGTGCCAGCAGTTTAATATGGCAGTTTGAAGCTTTCTTT,CASSLIWQFEAFF,NA,TRBJ1-1,NA,TRBV12-3/TRBV12-4
TGTGCCAGTAGATGGGGGACAGGGTCCTACAATGAGCAGTTCTTC,CASRWGTGSYNEQFF,TRBD1,TRBJ2-1,NA,TRBV19
TGTGCCAGCAGCGTCACAGGGGGTGACTATGGCTACACCTTC,CASSVTGGDYGYTF,TRBD1,TRBJ1-2,few,TRBV5-8
TGCGCCAGCAGCCCCGGGACAGGGTCTTACAATGAGCAGTTCTTC,CASSPGTGSYNEQFF,TRBD1,TRBJ2-1,few,TRBV5-1
TGTGCCAGCAGTTTAGGGGGCTTAGGGGCCCAAGAGACCCAGTACTTC,CASSLGGLGAQETQYF,NA,TRBJ2-5,NA,TRBV27
TGTGCCAGCAGCCTGATTGCACAGGGAGGCGAGCAGTACTTC,CASSLIAQGGEQYF,NA,TRBJ2-7,many,TRBV5-5
TGTGCCAGCAGTTACCCGTTTGCGGACAGTCAGAACACTGAAGCTTTCTTT,CASSYPFADSQNTEAFF,NA,TRBJ1-1,many,TRBV6-2/TRBV6-3
TGCAGTGCTAGAAACAGACAGGGGGATGGTTCACCCCTCCACTTT,CSARNRQGDGSPLHF,TRBD1,TRBJ1-6,many,TRBV20-1
TGTGCCAGCAGCTTAGGCTTAACCTCTGGAAACACCATATATTTT,CASSLGLTSGNTIYF,NA,TRBJ1-3,NA,TRBV7-9
TGTGCCAGCAGGGACGGGGGAAATCAGCCCCAGCATTTT,CASRDGGNQPQHF,NA,TRBJ1-5,NA,TRBV6-2/TRBV6-3
TGTGCCAGCTCACCCAGACAGCCGTTGGGTCAGCCCCAGCATTTT,CASSPRQPLGQPQHF,NA,TRBJ1-5,NA,TRBV18
TGTGCCAGCAGCCAAGGTGTTCTTCACGATCAGCCCCAGCATTTT,CASSQGVLHDQPQHF,NA,TRBJ1-5,many,TRBV6-1
TGTGCCAGCAGTGAATCCACCCCTCGGGCCCAGCATTTT,CASSESTPRAQHF,NA,TRBJ1-5,NA,TRBV6-1
TGCAGTGCTAGATCAGGAGACAGGGGTGAAAGTTCACCCCTCCACTTT,CSARSGDRGESSPLHF,TRBD1,TRBJ1-6,many,TRBV20-1
TGTGCCAGCAGCTACGGGGGCAGGGGGCATGATGGCTACACCTTC,CASSYGGRGHDGYTF,TRBD1,TRBJ1-2,NA,TRBV7-9
TGTGCCAGTGTTGGGACCCTAGGCACCGGGGAGCTGTTTTTT,CASVGTLGTGELFF,NA,TRBJ2-2,many,TRBV19
TGCAGCGTTGGACAGGAGGGGGATGAAGCTTTCTTT,CSVGQEGDEAFF,NA,TRBJ1-1,many,TRBV29-1
TGTGCCAGCAGCTCCAGACAGGGGTCGAGCTACGAGCAGTACTTC,CASSSRQGSSYEQYF,TRBD1,TRBJ2-7,NA,TRBV7-9
TGTGCCAGCATACCCCAGCCAAATACCGGGGAGCTGTTTTTT,CASIPQPNTGELFF,NA,TRBJ2-2,many,TRBV2
TGTGCCAGCAGTGCCGGTCTAGCGGCCCTCAATGAGCAGTTCTTC,CASSAGLAALNEQFF,TRBD2,TRBJ2-1,few,TRBV2
TGTGCCAGCTCACCAGCCCCACAGGCCCTCACCGGGGAGCTGTTTTTT,CASSPAPQALTGELFF,NA,TRBJ2-2,many,TRBV18
TGTGTCACCAGTGATTCCCACGAGCAGTACTTC,CVTSDSHEQYF,NA,TRBJ2-7,NA,TRBV24-1
TGTGCCAGCAGCCAAGGGGACAGCTTTGAAAAACTGTTTTTT,CASSQGDSFEKLFF,TRBD1,TRBJ1-4,NA,TRBV3-1
TGTGCCACCAGCAGAGCTGGGACAGGGGTGGAAAAACTGTTTTTT,CATSRAGTGVEKLFF,TRBD1,TRBJ1-4,few,TRBV15
TGTGCCAGCTCGACAGGGGGTTTGGGCGAGCAGTACTTC,CASSTGGLGEQYF,TRBD1,TRBJ2-7,NA,TRBV28
TGTGCTAGTGGTTTTGTGAAGGGACAAACAGATACGCAGTATTTT,CASGFVKGQTDTQYF,NA,TRBJ2-3,NA,TRBV12-5
TGTGCCAGCAGCTTATTATCCCCCAGCGAAAAACTGTTTTTT,CASSLLSPSEKLFF,NA,TRBJ1-4,NA,TRBV7-3